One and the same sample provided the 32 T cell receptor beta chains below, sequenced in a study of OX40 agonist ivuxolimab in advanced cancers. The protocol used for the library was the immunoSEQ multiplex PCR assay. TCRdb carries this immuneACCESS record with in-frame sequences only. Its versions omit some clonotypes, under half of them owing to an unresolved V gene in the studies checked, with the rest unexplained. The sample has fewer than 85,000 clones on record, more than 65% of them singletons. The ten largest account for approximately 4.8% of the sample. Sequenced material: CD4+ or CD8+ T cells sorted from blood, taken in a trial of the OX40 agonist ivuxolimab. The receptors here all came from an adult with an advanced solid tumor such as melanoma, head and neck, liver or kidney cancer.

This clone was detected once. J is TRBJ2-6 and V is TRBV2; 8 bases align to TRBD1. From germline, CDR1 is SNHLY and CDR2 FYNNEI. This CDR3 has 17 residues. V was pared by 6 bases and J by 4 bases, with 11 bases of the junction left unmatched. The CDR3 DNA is TGTGCCAGCAGGGACCGGGACAGGACCTCGGGGGCCAACGTCCTGACTTTC. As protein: CASRDRDRTSGANVLTF.

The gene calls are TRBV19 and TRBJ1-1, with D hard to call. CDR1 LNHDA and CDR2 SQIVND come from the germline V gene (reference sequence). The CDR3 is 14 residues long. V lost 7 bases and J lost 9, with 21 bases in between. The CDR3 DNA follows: TGTGCCAGTACCCAAAGCGGGCAGGCTATCAAAGCTTTCTTT. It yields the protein CASTQSGQAIKAFF.

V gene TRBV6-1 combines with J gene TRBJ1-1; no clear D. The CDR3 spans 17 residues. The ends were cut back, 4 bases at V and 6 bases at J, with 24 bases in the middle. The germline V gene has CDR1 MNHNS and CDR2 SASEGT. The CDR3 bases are TGTGCCAGCAGTGTACAGTCGGGGATCCCCCGAGGGTCTGAAGCTTTCTTT. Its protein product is CASSVQSGIPRGSEAFF.

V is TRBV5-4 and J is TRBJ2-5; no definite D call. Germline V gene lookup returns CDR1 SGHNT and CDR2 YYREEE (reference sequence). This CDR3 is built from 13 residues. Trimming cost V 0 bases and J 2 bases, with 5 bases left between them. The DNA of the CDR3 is TGTGCCAGCAGCTTGGGCCAGCAAGAGACCCAGTACTTC. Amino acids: CASSLGQQETQYF.

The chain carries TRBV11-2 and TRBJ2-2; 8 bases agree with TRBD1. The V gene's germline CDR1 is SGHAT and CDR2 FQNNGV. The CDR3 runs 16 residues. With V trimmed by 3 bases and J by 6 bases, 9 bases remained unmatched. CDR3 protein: CASSLAYRGSAGELFF. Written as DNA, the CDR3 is TGTGCCAGCAGCTTGGCCTACAGGGGGTCCGCCGGGGAGCTGTTTTTT. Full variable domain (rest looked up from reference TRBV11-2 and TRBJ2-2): EAGVAQSPRYKIIEKRQSVAFWCNPISGHATLYWYQQILGQGPKLLIQFQNNGVVDDSQLPKDRFSAERLKGVDSTLKIQPAKLEDSAVYLCASSLAYRGSAGELFFGEGSRLTVL.

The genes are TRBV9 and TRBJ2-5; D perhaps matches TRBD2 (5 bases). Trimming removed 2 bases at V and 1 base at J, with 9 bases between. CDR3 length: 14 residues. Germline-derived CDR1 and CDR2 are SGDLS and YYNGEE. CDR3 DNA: TGTGCCAGCAGCGTCGGGGTTTCCCAAGAGACCCAGTACTTC. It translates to CASSVGVSQETQYF.

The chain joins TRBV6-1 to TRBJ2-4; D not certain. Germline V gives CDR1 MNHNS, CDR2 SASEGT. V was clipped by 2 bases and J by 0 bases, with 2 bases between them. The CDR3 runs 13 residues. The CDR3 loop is CASSEIAKNIQYF. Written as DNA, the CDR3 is TGTGCCAGCAGTGAAATAGCCAAAAACATTCAGTACTTC.

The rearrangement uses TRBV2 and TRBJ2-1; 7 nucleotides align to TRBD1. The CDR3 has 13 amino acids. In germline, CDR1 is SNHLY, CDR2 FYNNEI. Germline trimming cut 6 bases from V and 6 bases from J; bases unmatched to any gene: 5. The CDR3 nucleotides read TGTGCCAGCAGGAGACAGGGTCTCAATGAGCAGTTCTTC. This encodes CASRRQGLNEQFF.

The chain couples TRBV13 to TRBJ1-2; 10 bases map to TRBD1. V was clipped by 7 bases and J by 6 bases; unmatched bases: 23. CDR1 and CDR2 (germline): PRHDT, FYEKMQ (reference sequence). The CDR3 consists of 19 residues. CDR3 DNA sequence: TGTGCCAGCACCATCTATAGGCCGGGGCGGGACAGGGGATCGGATGGCTACACCTTC. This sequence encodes CASTIYRPGRDRGSDGYTF.

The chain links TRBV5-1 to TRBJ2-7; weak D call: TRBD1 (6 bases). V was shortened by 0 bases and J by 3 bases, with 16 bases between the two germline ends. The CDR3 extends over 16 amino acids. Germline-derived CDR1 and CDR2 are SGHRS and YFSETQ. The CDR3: CASSLGPRDNLYEQYF. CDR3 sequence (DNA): TGCGCCAGCAGCTTGGGACCCCGGGACAATCTCTACGAGCAGTACTTC.

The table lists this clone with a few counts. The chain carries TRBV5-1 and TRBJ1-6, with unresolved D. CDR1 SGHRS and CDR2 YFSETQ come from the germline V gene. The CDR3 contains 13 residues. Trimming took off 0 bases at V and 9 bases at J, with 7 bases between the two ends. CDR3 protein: CASSLEQLSPLHF. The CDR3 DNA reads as TGCGCCAGCAGCTTGGAACAGCTTTCACCCCTCCACTTT. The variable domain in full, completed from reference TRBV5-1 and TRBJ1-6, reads KAGVTQTPRYLIKTRGQQVTLSCSPISGHRSVSWYQQTPGQGLQFLFEYFSETQRNKGNFPGRFSGRQFSNSRSEMNVSTLELGDSALYLCASSLEQLSPLHFGNGTRLTVT.

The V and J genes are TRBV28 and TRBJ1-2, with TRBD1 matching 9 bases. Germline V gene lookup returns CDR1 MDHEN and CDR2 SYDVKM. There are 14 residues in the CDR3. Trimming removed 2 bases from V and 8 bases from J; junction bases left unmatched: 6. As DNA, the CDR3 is TGTGCCAGCAGTTTAGGGACAGGGCGGGAGGGCTACACCTTC. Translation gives CASSLGTGREGYTF.

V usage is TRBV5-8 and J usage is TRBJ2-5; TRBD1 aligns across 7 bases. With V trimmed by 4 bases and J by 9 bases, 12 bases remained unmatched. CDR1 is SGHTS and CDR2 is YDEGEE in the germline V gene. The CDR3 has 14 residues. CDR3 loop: CASSRDSPWGAQYF. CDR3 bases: TGTGCCAGCAGCCGGGACAGCCCCTGGGGAGCCCAGTACTTC.

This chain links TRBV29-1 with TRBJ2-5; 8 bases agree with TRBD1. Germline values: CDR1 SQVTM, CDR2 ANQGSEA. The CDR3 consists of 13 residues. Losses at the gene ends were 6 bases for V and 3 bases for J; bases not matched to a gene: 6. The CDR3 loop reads CSVDRVGKETQYF. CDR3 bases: TGCAGCGTGGACAGGGTAGGAAAAGAGACCCAGTACTTC.

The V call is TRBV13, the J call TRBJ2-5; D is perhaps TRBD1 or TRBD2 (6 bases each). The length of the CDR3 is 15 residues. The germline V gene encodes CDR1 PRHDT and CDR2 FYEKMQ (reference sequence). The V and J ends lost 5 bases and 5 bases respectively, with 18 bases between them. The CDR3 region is CASSHRGPAAETQYF. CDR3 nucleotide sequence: TGTGCCAGCAGCCACCGGGGGCCCGCGGCGGAGACCCAGTACTTC.

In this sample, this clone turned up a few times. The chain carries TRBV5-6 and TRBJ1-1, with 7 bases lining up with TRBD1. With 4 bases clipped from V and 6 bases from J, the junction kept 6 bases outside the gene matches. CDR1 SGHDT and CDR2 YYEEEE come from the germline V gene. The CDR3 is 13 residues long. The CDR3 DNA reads TGTGCCAGCAGCGCGACAGGGCGGCCTGAAGCTTTCTTT. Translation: CASSATGRPEAFF.

The CDR3 here is CASSSPGLAGGEYQETQYF. The CDR3 coding sequence is TGCGCCAGCAGCTCCCCTGGACTAGCGGGGGGGGAGTACCAAGAGACCCAGTACTTC. The genes are TRBV5-1 and TRBJ2-5; 15 nucleotides agree with TRBD2. This CDR3 is built from 19 residues. V lost 3 bases to trimming and J lost 0 bases; unmatched junction nucleotides: 9. Germline assignment: CDR1 SGHRS and CDR2 YFSETQ. The variable domain in full, with the rest retrieved from reference TRBV5-1 and TRBJ2-5, is KAGVTQTPRYLIKTRGQQVTLSCSPISGHRSVSWYQQTPGQGLQFLFEYFSETQRNKGNFPGRFSGRQFSNSRSEMNVSTLELGDSALYLCASSSPGLAGGEYQETQYFGPGTRLLVL.

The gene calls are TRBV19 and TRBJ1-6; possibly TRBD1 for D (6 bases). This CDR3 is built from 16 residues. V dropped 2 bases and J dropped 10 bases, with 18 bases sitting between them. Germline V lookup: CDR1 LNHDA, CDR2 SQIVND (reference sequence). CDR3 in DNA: TGTGCCAGTAGTATAAATGTTGACAGGTTTAAGTCACCCCTCCACTTT. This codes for CASSINVDRFKSPLHF.

The CDR3 coding sequence is TGTGCCAGCAGCAAACCGCCCGGGTACATGAACACTGAAGCTTTCTTT. Amino acids: CASSKPPGYMNTEAFF. The V call is TRBV21-1, the J call TRBJ1-1. TRBV21-1 is marked as a pseudogene. The length of the CDR3 is 16 residues.

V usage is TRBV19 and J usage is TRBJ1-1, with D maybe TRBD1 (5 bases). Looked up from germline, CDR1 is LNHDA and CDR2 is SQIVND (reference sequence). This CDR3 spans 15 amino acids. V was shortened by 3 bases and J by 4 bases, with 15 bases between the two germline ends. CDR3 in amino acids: CASSIIAGGGTEAFF. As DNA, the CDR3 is TGTGCCAGTAGTATTATCGCGGGGGGTGGCACTGAAGCTTTCTTT.

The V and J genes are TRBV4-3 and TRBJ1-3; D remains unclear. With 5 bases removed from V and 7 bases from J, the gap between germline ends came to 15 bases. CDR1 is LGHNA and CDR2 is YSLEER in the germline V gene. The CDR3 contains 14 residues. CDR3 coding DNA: TGCGCCAGCAGCGGGGAGGCCCTCGGGAACACCATATATTTT. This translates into CASSGEALGNTIYF.

The chain's CDR3 is CASSRDSLNVAFF. CDR3 DNA: TGTGCCAGCAGCCGTGACAGTCTGAATGTAGCTTTCTTT. The chain carries TRBV6-6 and TRBJ1-1, with a tentative D call TRBD1 (5 bases). Deletions cut 6 bases from V and 10 bases from J, with 18 bases between. The CDR3 contains 13 residues. Per the germline V gene, CDR1 is MNHNY and CDR2 is SVGAGI (reference sequence).

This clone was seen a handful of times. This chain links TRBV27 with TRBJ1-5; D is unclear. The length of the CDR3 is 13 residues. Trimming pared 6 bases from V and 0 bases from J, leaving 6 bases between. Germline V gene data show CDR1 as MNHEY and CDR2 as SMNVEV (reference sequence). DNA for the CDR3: TGTGCCAGCAGGCGAAATAGCAATCAGCCCCAGCATTTT. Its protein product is CASRRNSNQPQHF.

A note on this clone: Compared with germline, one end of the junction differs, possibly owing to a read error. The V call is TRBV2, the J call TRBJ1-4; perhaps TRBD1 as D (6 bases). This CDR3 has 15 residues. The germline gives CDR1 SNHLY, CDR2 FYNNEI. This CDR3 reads CASSEDRTTNEKLFF. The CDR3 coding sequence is TGTGCCAGCAGCGAAGACAGGACAACTAATGAAAAACTGTTTTTT.

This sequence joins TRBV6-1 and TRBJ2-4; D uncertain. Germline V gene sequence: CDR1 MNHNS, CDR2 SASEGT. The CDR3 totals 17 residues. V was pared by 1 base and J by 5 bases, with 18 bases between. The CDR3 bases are TGTGCCAGCAGTGAAGAGTTACCCGAGGCGGTCCAAAACATTCAGTACTTC. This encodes CASSEELPEAVQNIQYF.

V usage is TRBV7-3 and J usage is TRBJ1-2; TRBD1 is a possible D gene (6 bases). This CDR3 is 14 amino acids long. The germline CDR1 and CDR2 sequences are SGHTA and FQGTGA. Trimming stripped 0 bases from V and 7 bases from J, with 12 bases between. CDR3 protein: CASSLTGASGGYTF. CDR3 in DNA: TGTGCCAGCAGCTTAACGGGGGCTTCGGGTGGCTACACCTTC.

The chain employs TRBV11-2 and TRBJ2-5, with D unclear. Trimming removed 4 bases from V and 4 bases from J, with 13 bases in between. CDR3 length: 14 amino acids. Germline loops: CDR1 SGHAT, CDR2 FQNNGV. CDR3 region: CASSSDGWGETQYF. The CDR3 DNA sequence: TGTGCCAGCAGCTCAGACGGATGGGGAGAGACCCAGTACTTC.

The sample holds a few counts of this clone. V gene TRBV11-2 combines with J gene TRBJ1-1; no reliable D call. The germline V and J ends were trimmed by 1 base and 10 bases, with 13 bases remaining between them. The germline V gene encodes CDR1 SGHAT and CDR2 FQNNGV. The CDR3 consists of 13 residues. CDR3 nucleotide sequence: TGTGCCAGCAGCTTAGGGTTAGTGGCGGGAGCTTTCTTT. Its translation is CASSLGLVAGAFF.

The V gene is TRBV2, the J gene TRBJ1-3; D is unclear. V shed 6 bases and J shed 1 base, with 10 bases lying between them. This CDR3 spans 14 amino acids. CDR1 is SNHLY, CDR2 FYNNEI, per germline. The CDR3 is CASRGQRSGNTIYF. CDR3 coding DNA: TGTGCCAGCAGGGGCCAGAGATCTGGAAACACCATATATTTT.

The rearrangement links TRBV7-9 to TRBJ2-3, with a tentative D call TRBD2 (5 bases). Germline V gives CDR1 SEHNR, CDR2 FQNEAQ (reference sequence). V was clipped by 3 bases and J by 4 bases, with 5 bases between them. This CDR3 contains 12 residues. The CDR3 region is CASSFSADTQYF. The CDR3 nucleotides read TGTGCCAGCAGCTTTAGCGCAGATACGCAGTATTTT.

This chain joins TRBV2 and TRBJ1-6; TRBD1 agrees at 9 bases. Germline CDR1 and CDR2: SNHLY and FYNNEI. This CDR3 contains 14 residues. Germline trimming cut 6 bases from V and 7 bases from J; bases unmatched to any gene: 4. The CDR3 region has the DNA TGTGCCAGCAGCCCCGGACAGGGGAATTCACCCCTCCACTTT. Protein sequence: CASSPGQGNSPLHF.

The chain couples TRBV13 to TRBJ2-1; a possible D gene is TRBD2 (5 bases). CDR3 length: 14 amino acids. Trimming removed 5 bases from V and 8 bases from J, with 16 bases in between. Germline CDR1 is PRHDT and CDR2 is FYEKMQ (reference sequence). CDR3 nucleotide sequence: TGTGCCAGCAGCGAGGAGCGGTCCGATGATGAGCAGTTCTTC. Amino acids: CASSEERSDDEQFF.